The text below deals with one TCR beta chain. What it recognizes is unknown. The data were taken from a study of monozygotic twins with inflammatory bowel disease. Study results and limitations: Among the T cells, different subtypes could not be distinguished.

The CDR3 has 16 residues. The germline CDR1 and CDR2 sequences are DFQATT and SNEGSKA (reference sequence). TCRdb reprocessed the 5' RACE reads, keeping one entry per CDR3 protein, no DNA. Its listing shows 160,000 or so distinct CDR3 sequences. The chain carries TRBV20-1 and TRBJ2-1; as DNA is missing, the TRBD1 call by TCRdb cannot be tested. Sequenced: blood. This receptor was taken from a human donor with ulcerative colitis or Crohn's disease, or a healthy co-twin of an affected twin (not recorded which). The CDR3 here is CSATKLWDRGLHEQFF.